A selection of T cell receptor beta chains follows, all from one sample in a study of CD8 T cells in Susac syndrome. TCRdb reprocessed the immunoSEQ multiplex PCR reads with MiXCR, giving one entry per CDR3 protein. Of roughly 200,000 distinct CDR3 sequences detected, about 95% appear once; the ten largest clones hold around 0.08%. What was sequenced was CD4+ T cells from PBMCs. The source of these receptors is a human donor with multiple sclerosis. The CDR3 runs from the conserved cysteine through the conserved F or W. Each record gives: J gene, clone size, D gene, V gene, CDR3 protein, CDR3 DNA. The D gene is left open where the match is weak. Clone size is given for some rows only: seen once, a few or many times, or a class if the clone is expanded.

j_call: TRBJ2-1
clone_size: -
d_call: -
v_call: TRBV7-9
cdr3_aa: CASSLDLGLRFF
cdr3_nt: TGTGCCAGCAGCTTAGATCTCGGACTCCGATTCTTC

j_call: TRBJ2-3
clone_size: -
d_call: TRBD1
v_call: TRBV30
cdr3_aa: CAWMTGGNTDTQYF
cdr3_nt: TGTGCCTGGATGACAGGGGGCAACACAGATACGCAGTATTTT

j_call: TRBJ1-1
clone_size: -
d_call: -
v_call: TRBV5-1
cdr3_aa: CASSGEARTEAFF
cdr3_nt: TGCGCCAGCAGCGGGGAGGCGCGCACTGAAGCTTTCTTT

j_call: TRBJ2-5
clone_size: once
d_call: -
v_call: TRBV19
cdr3_aa: CASSSGAFQETQYF
cdr3_nt: TGTGCCAGTAGTAGCGGGGCGTTCCAAGAGACCCAGTACTTC

j_call: TRBJ2-7
clone_size: -
d_call: -
v_call: TRBV9
cdr3_aa: CASSPRPDSYEQYF
cdr3_nt: TGTGCCAGCAGCCCAAGGCCAGACTCCTACGAGCAGTACTTC

j_call: TRBJ2-7
clone_size: -
d_call: -
v_call: TRBV29-1
cdr3_aa: CSVARGSYYEQYF
cdr3_nt: TGCAGCGTCGCCCGGGGGTCCTACTACGAGCAGTACTTC

j_call: TRBJ1-4
clone_size: -
d_call: TRBD1
v_call: TRBV15
cdr3_aa: CATSGGQGRSSEKLFF
cdr3_nt: TGTGCCACCAGCGGGGGACAGGGGCGGAGTAGTGAAAAACTGTTTTTT

j_call: TRBJ2-7
clone_size: -
d_call: -
v_call: TRBV9
cdr3_aa: CASSVAPTGHYEQYF
cdr3_nt: TGTGCCAGCAGCGTAGCCCCGACAGGCCACTACGAGCAGTACTTC

j_call: TRBJ1-2
clone_size: -
d_call: -
v_call: TRBV7-8
cdr3_aa: CASSLVEPNYGYTF
cdr3_nt: TGTGCCAGCAGCTTGGTAGAACCGAACTATGGCTACACCTTC

j_call: TRBJ2-7
clone_size: -
d_call: TRBD1
v_call: TRBV4-2
cdr3_aa: CASSQGQGVYEQYF
cdr3_nt: TGTGCCAGCAGCCAGGGACAGGGGGTTTACGAGCAGTACTTC

j_call: TRBJ1-5
clone_size: -
d_call: -
v_call: TRBV25-1
cdr3_aa: CASSPWTDNSNQPQHF
cdr3_nt: TGTGCCAGCAGTCCATGGACAGACAATAGCAATCAGCCCCAGCATTTT

j_call: TRBJ2-2
clone_size: -
d_call: -
v_call: TRBV27
cdr3_aa: CASKKGVDTGELFF
cdr3_nt: TGTGCCAGCAAAAAGGGGGTGGACACCGGGGAGCTGTTTTTT

j_call: TRBJ1-1
clone_size: -
d_call: -
v_call: TRBV6-5
cdr3_aa: CASTPRGSNTEAFF
cdr3_nt: TGTGCCAGCACCCCACGGGGGTCGAACACTGAAGCTTTCTTT

j_call: TRBJ1-1
clone_size: -
d_call: -
v_call: TRBV29-1
cdr3_aa: CSVEGQAF
cdr3_nt: TGCAGCGTTGAAGGGCAGGCCTTT

j_call: TRBJ1-2
clone_size: -
d_call: -
v_call: TRBV29-1
cdr3_aa: CSGLTRPNYGYTF
cdr3_nt: TGCAGCGGCTTAACTCGCCCTAACTATGGCTACACCTTC

j_call: TRBJ2-2
clone_size: -
d_call: -
v_call: TRBV7-6
cdr3_aa: CASSSHPLPELFF
cdr3_nt: TGTGCCAGCAGCTCCCATCCACTGCCCGAGCTGTTTTTT

j_call: TRBJ2-1
clone_size: -
d_call: -
v_call: TRBV20-1
cdr3_aa: CSATRFNEQFF
cdr3_nt: TGCAGTGCGACGCGCTTCAATGAGCAGTTCTTC

j_call: TRBJ1-6
clone_size: once
d_call: -
v_call: TRBV5-1
cdr3_aa: CASGDGNSPLHF
cdr3_nt: TGCGCCAGCGGGGACGGTAATTCACCCCTCCACTTT

j_call: TRBJ1-2
clone_size: -
d_call: TRBD1
v_call: TRBV20-1
cdr3_aa: CSARGRDRGQNYGYTF
cdr3_nt: TGCAGTGCTAGAGGGCGGGACAGGGGGCAGAACTATGGCTACACCTTC

j_call: TRBJ1-2
clone_size: -
d_call: -
v_call: TRBV30
cdr3_aa: CAWSDIGRKYGYTF
cdr3_nt: TGTGCCTGGAGTGACATAGGCAGGAAATATGGCTACACCTTC

j_call: TRBJ1-6
clone_size: -
d_call: -
v_call: TRBV23-1
cdr3_aa: CASSQFNVRSSPLHF
cdr3_nt: TGCGCCAGCAGTCAATTCAACGTTCGGAGTTCACCCCTCCACTTT

j_call: TRBJ1-4
clone_size: -
d_call: -
v_call: TRBV9
cdr3_aa: CASSVDRAGEKLFF
cdr3_nt: TGTGCCAGCAGCGTAGACAGGGCAGGAGAAAAACTGTTTTTT

j_call: TRBJ1-2
clone_size: -
d_call: -
v_call: TRBV6-5
cdr3_aa: CASSYGPSGEDLGYTF
cdr3_nt: TGTGCCAGCAGTTACGGGCCCAGTGGGGAGGATCTTGGCTACACCTTC

j_call: TRBJ2-7
clone_size: -
d_call: -
v_call: TRBV19
cdr3_aa: CASSISTGKAYF
cdr3_nt: TGTGCCAGTAGTATTTCGACAGGCAAGGCGTACTTC

j_call: TRBJ2-1
clone_size: once
d_call: -
v_call: TRBV7-8
cdr3_aa: CASSLGGWGIGSDEQFF
cdr3_nt: TGTGCCAGCAGCTTAGGCGGCTGGGGTATAGGCTCCGATGAGCAGTTCTTC

j_call: TRBJ2-1
clone_size: -
d_call: TRBD2
v_call: TRBV20-1
cdr3_aa: CSALTTTSFQFF
cdr3_nt: TGCAGTGCCCTGACGACGACTAGCTTTCAGTTCTTC

j_call: TRBJ1-2
clone_size: -
d_call: TRBD1
v_call: TRBV27
cdr3_aa: CASSGDRVHGYTF
cdr3_nt: TGTGCCAGCAGTGGCGACAGGGTTCATGGCTACACCTTC

j_call: TRBJ2-3
clone_size: -
d_call: -
v_call: TRBV4-2
cdr3_aa: CASSQVRGGATDTQYF
cdr3_nt: TGTGCCAGCAGCCAAGTACGTGGCGGGGCCACAGATACGCAGTATTTT

j_call: TRBJ2-1
clone_size: few
d_call: -
v_call: TRBV12-3/TRBV12-4
cdr3_aa: CASRLYNEQFF
cdr3_nt: TGTGCCAGTCGACTCTACAATGAGCAGTTCTTC

j_call: TRBJ2-2
clone_size: -
d_call: -
v_call: TRBV19
cdr3_aa: CASSNPPRGAGELFF
cdr3_nt: TGTGCCAGTAGTAATCCCCCGAGGGGGGCCGGGGAGCTGTTTTTT

j_call: TRBJ1-1
clone_size: -
d_call: -
v_call: TRBV2
cdr3_aa: CASTRDGTEAFF
cdr3_nt: TGTGCCAGTACTAGGGATGGGACTGAAGCTTTCTTT

j_call: TRBJ2-3
clone_size: -
d_call: -
v_call: TRBV5-4
cdr3_aa: CASSLSPRDRTDTQYF
cdr3_nt: TGTGCCAGCAGCTTGAGCCCAAGGGACCGCACAGATACGCAGTATTTT

j_call: TRBJ2-4
clone_size: -
d_call: TRBD2
v_call: TRBV6-2/TRBV6-3
cdr3_aa: CASSQPTSGAAKNIQYF
cdr3_nt: TGTGCCAGCAGTCAACCGACTAGCGGTGCGGCCAAAAACATTCAGTACTTC

j_call: TRBJ1-3
clone_size: -
d_call: -
v_call: TRBV19
cdr3_aa: CASMGSSGNTIYF
cdr3_nt: TGTGCCAGTATGGGTTCGTCTGGAAACACCATATATTTT

j_call: TRBJ1-5
clone_size: -
d_call: -
v_call: TRBV12-3/TRBV12-4
cdr3_aa: CASSSERQPQHF
cdr3_nt: TGTGCCAGCAGTTCGGAGCGTCAGCCCCAGCATTTT

j_call: TRBJ1-3
clone_size: -
d_call: -
v_call: TRBV5-4
cdr3_aa: CASSFPEDRDTIYF
cdr3_nt: TGTGCCAGCAGCTTCCCAGAAGACCGGGACACCATATATTTT

j_call: TRBJ2-2
clone_size: -
d_call: TRBD1
v_call: TRBV11-3
cdr3_aa: CASSLGQGVAGELFF
cdr3_nt: TGTGCCAGCAGCCTGGGACAGGGAGTCGCCGGGGAGCTGTTTTTT

j_call: TRBJ2-3
clone_size: -
d_call: -
v_call: TRBV30
cdr3_aa: CAWSRTKAPQLADTQYF
cdr3_nt: TGTGCCTGGAGCCGGACGAAGGCCCCTCAGCTCGCAGATACGCAGTATTTT

j_call: TRBJ1-5
clone_size: -
d_call: -
v_call: TRBV7-2
cdr3_aa: CASSPGRADQPQHF
cdr3_nt: TGTGCCAGCAGCCCCGGACGGGCCGATCAGCCCCAGCATTTT

j_call: TRBJ1-5
clone_size: -
d_call: TRBD1
v_call: TRBV29-1
cdr3_aa: CSVELQGGNQPQHF
cdr3_nt: TGCAGCGTTGAGCTTCAGGGGGGCAATCAGCCCCAGCATTTT

j_call: TRBJ2-3
clone_size: -
d_call: TRBD2
v_call: TRBV9
cdr3_aa: CASSASGGAVWTDTQYF
cdr3_nt: TGTGCCAGCAGCGCTAGCGGGGGGGCTGTTTGGACAGATACGCAGTATTTT

j_call: TRBJ1-5
clone_size: -
d_call: -
v_call: TRBV27
cdr3_aa: CASRSNRDQPQHF
cdr3_nt: TGTGCCAGCAGATCGAACAGGGATCAGCCCCAGCATTTT